A single sample gave rise to the 7 T cell receptor beta chains below, sequenced in a study of graft-versus-host responses after intestinal transplantation (dated by TCRdb to 2020 to 2022). These receptors have no known antigen. Libraries were built with the immunoSEQ multiplex PCR assay. Not all clones reach the TCRdb copy of this immuneACCESS table, which keeps in-frame sequences only. Checked studies attribute under half of the gap to unresolved V genes and leave the rest unexplained. The sample table lists approximately 130,000 clones, roughly nine tenths of them with a count of one. The leading ten clones occupy over 0.15% of the sample. The time point label here, explained by the study, means: cells obtained before transplantation from donor or recipient. Sample: unstimulated CD4+ T cells sorted from spleen or lymph node cells, taken before intestinal transplant. These receptors came from a human donor who received an intestinal transplant.

This chain links TRBV13 with TRBJ1-6; tentatively, D is TRBD1 (5 bases). The CDR3 runs to 14 residues. The germline CDR1 and CDR2 sequences are PRHDT and FYEKMQ (reference sequence). Trimming shortened V by 5 bases and J by 1 base, and 6 bases separated the two germline ends. CDR3 DNA sequence: TGTGCCAGCAGCGAGGGGTCCTATAATTCACCCCTCCACTTT. This codes for CASSEGSYNSPLHF. The whole variable domain, filled in from reference TRBV13 and TRBJ1-6, reads AAGVIQSPRHLIKEKRETATLKCYPIPRHDTVYWYQQGPGQDPQFLISFYEKMQSDKGSIPDRFSAQQFSDYHSELNMSSLELGDSALYFCASSEGSYNSPLHFGNGTRLTVT.

This clone showed up just once. The chain recombines TRBV7-3 with TRBJ2-3; TRBD2 aligns across 7 bases. Germline CDR1 and CDR2: SGHTA and FQGTGA. The junction had 2 bases not matched to a gene; V was cut back by 3 bases and J by 2 bases. The CDR3 runs to 14 residues. This CDR3 reads CASSLGGFTDTQYF. DNA for the CDR3: TGTGCCAGCAGCTTGGGAGGGTTCACAGATACGCAGTATTTT.

The rearrangement joins TRBV29-1 to TRBJ1-1; maybe TRBD1 (5 bases). The germline gives CDR1 SQVTM, CDR2 ANQGSEA. The germline V and J ends were trimmed by 6 bases and 3 bases, with 14 bases remaining between them. CDR3 length: 13 amino acids. Written as DNA, the CDR3 is TGCAGCGTGCAGCGCAGGGACGACACTGAAGCTTTCTTT. Translating gives CSVQRRDDTEAFF.

The chain joins TRBV6-1 to TRBJ2-1, with TRBD1 identical over 8 bases. V shed 2 bases, J shed 3 bases, and the junction held 3 bases outside the gene matches. Germline CDR1 reads MNHNS; CDR2 reads SASEGT. CDR3 length equals 15 residues. The CDR3 DNA follows: TGTGCCAGCAGTGAAATGGACAGGGACTACAATGAGCAGTTCTTC. This gives the protein CASSEMDRDYNEQFF.

The chain joins TRBV6-1 to TRBJ2-6; D gene uncertain. This CDR3 is built from 15 residues. The germline gives CDR1 MNHNS, CDR2 SASEGT. V was pared by 4 bases and J by 0 bases, with 7 bases between. The CDR3 DNA reads TGTGCCAGCAGTGCAAAGACCTCTGGGGCCAACGTCCTGACTTTC. As protein: CASSAKTSGANVLTF.

The V gene is TRBV29-1, the J gene TRBJ2-5; possibly TRBD1 or TRBD2 for D (5 bases each). Germline V lookup: CDR1 SQVTM, CDR2 ANQGSEA. The CDR3 sequence is 14 residues long. The V and J ends lost 6 bases and 5 bases respectively, with 19 bases between them. CDR3 in DNA: TGCAGCGTGGGTGGGACGTTCGTCGGGGAGACCCAGTACTTC. Its protein product is CSVGGTFVGETQYF.

J is TRBJ2-3 and V is TRBV6-4, with D possibly called TRBD1 or TRBD2 (5 bases each). The CDR3 contains 14 residues. V was pared by 8 bases and J by 0 bases, with 12 bases between. Germline CDR1 and CDR2: MRHNA and SNTAGT. CDR3 nucleotides: TGTGCCAGCTCCCTACGGGGCAGCACAGATACGCAGTATTTT. It translates to CASSLRGSTDTQYF.